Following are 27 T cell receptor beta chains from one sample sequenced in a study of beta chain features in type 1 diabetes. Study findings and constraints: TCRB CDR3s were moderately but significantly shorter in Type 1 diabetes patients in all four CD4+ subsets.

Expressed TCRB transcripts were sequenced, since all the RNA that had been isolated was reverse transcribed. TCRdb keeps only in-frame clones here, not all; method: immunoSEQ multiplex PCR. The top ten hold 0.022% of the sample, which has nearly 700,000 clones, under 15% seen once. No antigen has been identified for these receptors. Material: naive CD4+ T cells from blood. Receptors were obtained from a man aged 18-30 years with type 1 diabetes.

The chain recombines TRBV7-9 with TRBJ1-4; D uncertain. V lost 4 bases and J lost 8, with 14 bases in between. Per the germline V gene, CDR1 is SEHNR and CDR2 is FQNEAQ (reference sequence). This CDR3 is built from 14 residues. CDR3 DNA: TGTGCCAGCAGCTCTAGCTGGAGGGAGGAAAAACTGTTTTTT. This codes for CASSSSWREEKLFF.

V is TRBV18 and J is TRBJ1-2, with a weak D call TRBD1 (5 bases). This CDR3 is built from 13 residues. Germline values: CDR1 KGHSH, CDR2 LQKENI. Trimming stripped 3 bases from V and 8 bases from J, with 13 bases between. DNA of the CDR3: TGTGCCAGCTCACCGACAGAAGTGAAGGGCTACACCTTC. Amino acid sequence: CASSPTEVKGYTF.

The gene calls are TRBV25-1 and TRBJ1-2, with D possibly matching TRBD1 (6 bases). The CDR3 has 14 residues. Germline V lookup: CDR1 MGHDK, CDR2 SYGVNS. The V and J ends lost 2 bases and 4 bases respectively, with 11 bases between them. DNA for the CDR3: TGTGCCAGCAGTGAAGGGGGCAGCCCCTATGGCTACACCTTC. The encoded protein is CASSEGGSPYGYTF.

The CDR3 region is CASSITDYGYTF. CDR3 DNA sequence: TGTGCCAGTAGTATCACGGACTATGGCTACACCTTC. The chain couples TRBV19 to TRBJ1-2; no firm D call. The CDR3 is made up of 12 amino acids. Germline lookup yields CDR1 LNHDA and CDR2 SQIVND (reference sequence). V dropped 3 bases and J dropped 3 bases, with 5 bases sitting between them.

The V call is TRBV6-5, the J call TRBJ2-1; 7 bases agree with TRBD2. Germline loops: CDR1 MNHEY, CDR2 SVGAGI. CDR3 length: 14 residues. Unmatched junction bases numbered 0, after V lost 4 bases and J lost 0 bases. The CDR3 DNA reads TGTGCCAGCAGTTCGGGGGGCTCCTACAATGAGCAGTTCTTC. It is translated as CASSSGGSYNEQFF.

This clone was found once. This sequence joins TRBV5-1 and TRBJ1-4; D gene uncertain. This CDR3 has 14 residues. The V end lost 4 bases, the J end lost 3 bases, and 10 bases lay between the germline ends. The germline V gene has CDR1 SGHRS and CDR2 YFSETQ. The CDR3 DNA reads TGCGCCAGCAGCCCCCAGAGCTCTAATGAAAAACTGTTTTTT. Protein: CASSPQSSNEKLFF.

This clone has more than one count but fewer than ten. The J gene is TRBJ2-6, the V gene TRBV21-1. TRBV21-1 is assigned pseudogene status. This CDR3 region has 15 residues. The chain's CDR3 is CASSNRDSGANVLTF. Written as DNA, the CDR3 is TGTGCCAGCAGCAATAGGGACTCTGGGGCCAACGTCCTGACTTTC.

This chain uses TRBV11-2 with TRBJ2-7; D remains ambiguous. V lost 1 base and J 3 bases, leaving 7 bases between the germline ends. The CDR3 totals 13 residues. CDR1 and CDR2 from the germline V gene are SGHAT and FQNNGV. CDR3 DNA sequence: TGTGCCAGCAGCTTAGGGGAATACTACGAGCAGTACTTC. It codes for CASSLGEYYEQYF.

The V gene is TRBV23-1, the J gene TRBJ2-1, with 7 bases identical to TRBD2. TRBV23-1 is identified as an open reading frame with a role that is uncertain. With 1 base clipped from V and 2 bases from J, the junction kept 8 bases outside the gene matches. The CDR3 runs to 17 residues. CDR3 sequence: CASSQWEGTITYNEQFF. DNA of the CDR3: TGCGCCAGCAGTCAATGGGAGGGGACTATCACCTACAATGAGCAGTTCTTC.

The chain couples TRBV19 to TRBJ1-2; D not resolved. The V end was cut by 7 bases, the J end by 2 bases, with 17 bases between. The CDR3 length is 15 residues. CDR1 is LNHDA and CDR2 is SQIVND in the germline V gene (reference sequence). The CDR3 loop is CASIRASEGNYGYTF. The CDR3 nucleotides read TGTGCCAGTATAAGGGCCTCAGAAGGAAACTATGGCTACACCTTC. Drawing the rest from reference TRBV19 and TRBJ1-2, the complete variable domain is DGGITQSPKYLFRKEGQNVTLSCEQNLNHDAMYWYRQDPGQGLRLIYYSQIVNDFQKGDIAEGYSVSREKKESFPLTVTSAQKNPTAFYLCASIRASEGNYGYTFGSGTRLTVV.

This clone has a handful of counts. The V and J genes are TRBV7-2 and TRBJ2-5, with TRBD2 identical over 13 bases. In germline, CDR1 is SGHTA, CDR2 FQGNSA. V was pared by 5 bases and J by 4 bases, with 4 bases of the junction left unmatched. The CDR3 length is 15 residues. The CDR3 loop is CASSKGLAGIETQYF. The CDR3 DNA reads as TGTGCCAGCAGCAAGGGACTAGCGGGGATAGAGACCCAGTACTTC.

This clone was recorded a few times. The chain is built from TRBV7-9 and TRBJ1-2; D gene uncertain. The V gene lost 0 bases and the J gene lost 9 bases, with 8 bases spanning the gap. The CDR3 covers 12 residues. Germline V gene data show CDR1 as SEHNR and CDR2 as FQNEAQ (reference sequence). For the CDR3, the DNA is TGTGCCAGCAGCTTAGCGGGAGACCGCTACACCTTC. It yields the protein CASSLAGDRYTF.

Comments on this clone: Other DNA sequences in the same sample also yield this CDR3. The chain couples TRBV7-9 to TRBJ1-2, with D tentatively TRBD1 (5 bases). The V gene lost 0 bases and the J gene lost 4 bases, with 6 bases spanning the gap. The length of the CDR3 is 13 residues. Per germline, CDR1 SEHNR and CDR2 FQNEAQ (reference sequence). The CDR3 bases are TGTGCCAGCAGCTTAGCAGGGGTCTATGGCTACACCTTC. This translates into CASSLAGVYGYTF.

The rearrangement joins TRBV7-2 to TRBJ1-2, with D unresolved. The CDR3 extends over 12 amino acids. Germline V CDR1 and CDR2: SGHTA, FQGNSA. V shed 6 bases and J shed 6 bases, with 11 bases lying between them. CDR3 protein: CASRLMSDGYTF. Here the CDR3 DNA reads TGTGCCAGCAGATTAATGTCGGATGGCTACACCTTC. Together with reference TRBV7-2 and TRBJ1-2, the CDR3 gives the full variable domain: GAGVSQSPSNKVTEKGKDVELRCDPISGHTALYWYRQSLGQGLEFLIYFQGNSAPDKSGLPSDRFSAERTGGSVSTLTIQRTQQEDSAVYLCASRLMSDGYTFGSGTRLTVV.

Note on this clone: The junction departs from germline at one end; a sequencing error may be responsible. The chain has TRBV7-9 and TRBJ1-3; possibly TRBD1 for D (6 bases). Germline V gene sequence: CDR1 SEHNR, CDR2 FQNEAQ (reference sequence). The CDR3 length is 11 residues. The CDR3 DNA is TGTGCCAGCAACCCTCAGGTGGACAGTGAATTT. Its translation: CASNPQVDSEF.

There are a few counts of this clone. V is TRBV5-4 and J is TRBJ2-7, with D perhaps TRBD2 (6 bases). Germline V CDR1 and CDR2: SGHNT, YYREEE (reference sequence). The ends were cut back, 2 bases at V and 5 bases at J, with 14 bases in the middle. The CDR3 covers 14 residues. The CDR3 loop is CASSLGEVRHEQYF. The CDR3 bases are TGTGCCAGCAGCTTAGGGGAGGTTCGACACGAGCAGTACTTC.

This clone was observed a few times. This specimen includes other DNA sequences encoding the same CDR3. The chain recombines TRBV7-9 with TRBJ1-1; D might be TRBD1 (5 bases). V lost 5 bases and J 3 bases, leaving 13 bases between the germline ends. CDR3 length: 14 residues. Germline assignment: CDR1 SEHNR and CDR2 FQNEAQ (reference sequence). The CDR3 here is CASSLGGEDTEAFF. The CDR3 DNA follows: TGTGCCAGCAGCCTCGGGGGGGAAGACACTGAAGCTTTCTTT.

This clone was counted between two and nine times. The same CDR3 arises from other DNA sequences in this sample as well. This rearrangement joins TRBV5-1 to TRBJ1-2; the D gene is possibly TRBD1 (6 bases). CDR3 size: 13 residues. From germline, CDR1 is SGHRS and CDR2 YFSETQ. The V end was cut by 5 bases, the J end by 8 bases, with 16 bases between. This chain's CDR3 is CASSLGGTDGYTF. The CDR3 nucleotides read TGCGCCAGCAGTTTAGGGGGGACTGACGGCTACACCTTC. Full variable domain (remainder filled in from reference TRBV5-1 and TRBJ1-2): KAGVTQTPRYLIKTRGQQVTLSCSPISGHRSVSWYQQTPGQGLQFLFEYFSETQRNKGNFPGRFSGRQFSNSRSEMNVSTLELGDSALYLCASSLGGTDGYTFGSGTRLTVV.

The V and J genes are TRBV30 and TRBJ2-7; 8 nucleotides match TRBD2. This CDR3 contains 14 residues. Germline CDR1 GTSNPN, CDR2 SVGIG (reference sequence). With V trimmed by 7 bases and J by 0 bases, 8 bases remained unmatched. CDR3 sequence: CAYGRGGPSYEQYF. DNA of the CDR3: TGTGCCTACGGCCGCGGGGGGCCCTCCTACGAGCAGTACTTC.

Here the CDR3 DNA reads TGCGCCAGCAGCCTCTGGGTACCCTCGGCACTAGCGGAAAGCTCCTACAATGAGCAGTTCTTC. Translating gives CASSLWVPSALAESSYNEQFF. V and J are TRBV4-1 and TRBJ2-1, with 8 positions matching TRBD2. The V and J ends lost 4 bases and 0 bases, in that order; junction bases with no gene match: 20. Germline V gene lookup returns CDR1 MGHRA and CDR2 YSYEKL. The CDR3 is 21 residues long.

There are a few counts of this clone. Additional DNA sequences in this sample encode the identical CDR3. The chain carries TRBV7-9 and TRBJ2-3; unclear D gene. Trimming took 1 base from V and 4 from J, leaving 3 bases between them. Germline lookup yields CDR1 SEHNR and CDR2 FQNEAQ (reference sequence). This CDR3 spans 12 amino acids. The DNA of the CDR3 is TGTGCCAGCAGCTTAGAGGCAGATACGCAGTATTTT. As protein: CASSLEADTQYF.

The CDR3 sequence: CASRGDSGEQYF. DNA for the CDR3: TGTGCCAGCAGGGGAGACTCCGGCGAGCAGTACTTC. The chain employs TRBV2 and TRBJ2-7; D perhaps matches TRBD2 (5 bases). The CDR3 has 12 residues. Germline values: CDR1 SNHLY, CDR2 FYNNEI. With 6 bases removed from V and 6 bases from J, the gap between germline ends came to 12 bases.

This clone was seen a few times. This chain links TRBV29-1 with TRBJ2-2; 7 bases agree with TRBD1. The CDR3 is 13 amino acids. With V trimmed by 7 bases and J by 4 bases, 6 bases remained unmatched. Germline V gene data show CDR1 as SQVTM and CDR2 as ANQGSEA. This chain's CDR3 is CSALRGSTGELFF. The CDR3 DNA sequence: TGCAGCGCCCTCAGGGGGTCCACCGGGGAGCTGTTTTTT.

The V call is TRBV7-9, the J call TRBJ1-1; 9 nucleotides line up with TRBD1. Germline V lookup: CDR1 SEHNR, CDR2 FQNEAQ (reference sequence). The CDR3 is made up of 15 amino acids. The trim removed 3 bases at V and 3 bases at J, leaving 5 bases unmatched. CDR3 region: CASSFHRDRDTEAFF. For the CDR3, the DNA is TGTGCCAGCAGCTTTCATCGGGACAGGGACACTGAAGCTTTCTTT.

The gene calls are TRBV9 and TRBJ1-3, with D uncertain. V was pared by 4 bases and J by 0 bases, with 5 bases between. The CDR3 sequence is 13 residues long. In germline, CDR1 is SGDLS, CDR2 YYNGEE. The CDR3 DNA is TGTGCCAGCAGCCCGAGCTCTGGAAACACCATATATTTT. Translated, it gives CASSPSSGNTIYF.

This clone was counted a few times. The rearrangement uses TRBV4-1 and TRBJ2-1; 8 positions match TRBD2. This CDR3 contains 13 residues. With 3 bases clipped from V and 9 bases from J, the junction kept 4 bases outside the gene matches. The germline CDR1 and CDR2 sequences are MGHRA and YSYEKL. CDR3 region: CASSHDSGVEQFF. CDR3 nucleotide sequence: TGCGCCAGCAGCCACGATAGCGGGGTTGAGCAGTTCTTC.

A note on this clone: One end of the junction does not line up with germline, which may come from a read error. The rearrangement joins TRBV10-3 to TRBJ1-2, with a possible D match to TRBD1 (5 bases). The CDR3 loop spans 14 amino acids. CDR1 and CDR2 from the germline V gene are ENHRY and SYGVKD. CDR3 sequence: CASSYAGPNYGYTF. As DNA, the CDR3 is TGTGCCAGCAGTTACGCAGGGCCTAACTATGGCTACACCTTC.